Described below is a single TCR beta chain sequence and its context. What it binds is not known. Produced via immunoSEQ multiplex PCR; TCRdb's table is partial and in-frame only. The data show around 110,000 clones, roughly 87% seen once. These data are taken from a study of T cell responses to AZD1222 COVID-19 vaccine. Second doses at about 4 or about 12 weeks were pooled. Findings and limits, study-wide: Spike as a whole was targeted by vaccine-associated CD4 TCRs, dominant at 160-218 and 743-854. There were mostly white British donors and more females than males, and clonal diversity was possibly underestimated.

The CDR3 runs 15 residues. Germline CDR1 reads SGHNT; CDR2 reads YENEEA. The V and J ends lost 0 bases and 0 bases respectively, with 6 bases between them. The J gene is TRBJ2-1, the V gene TRBV11-3; D uncertain. This clonotype was sampled from an adult who received the AZD1222 COVID-19 vaccine. The sequenced sample was peripheral blood, obtained 28 days after the second AZD1222 dose. CDR3 sequence reads: CASSLEPSSYNEQFF. CDR3 nucleotides: TGTGCCAGCAGCTTAGAGCCTAGCTCCTACAATGAGCAGTTCTTC.